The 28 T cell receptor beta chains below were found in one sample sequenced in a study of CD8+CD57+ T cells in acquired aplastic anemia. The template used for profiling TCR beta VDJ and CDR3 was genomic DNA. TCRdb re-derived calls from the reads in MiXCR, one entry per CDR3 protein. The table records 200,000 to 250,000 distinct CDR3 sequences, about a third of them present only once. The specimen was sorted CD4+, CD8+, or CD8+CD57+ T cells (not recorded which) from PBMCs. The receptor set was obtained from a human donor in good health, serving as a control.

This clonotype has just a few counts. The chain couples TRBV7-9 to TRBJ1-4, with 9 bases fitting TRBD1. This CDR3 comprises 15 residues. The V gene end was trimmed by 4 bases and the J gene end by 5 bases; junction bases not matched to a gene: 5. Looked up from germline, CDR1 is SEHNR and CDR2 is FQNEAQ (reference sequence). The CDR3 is CASSSWTGANEKLFF. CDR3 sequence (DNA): TGTGCCAGCAGCTCTTGGACAGGGGCAAATGAAAAACTGTTTTTT.

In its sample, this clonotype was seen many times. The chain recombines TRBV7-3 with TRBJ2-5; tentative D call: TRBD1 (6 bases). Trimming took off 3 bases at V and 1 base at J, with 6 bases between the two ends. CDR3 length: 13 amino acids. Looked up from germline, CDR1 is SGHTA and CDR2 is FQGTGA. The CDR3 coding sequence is TGTGCCAGCAGCTTGGACAGCCAAGAGACCCAGTACTTC. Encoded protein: CASSLDSQETQYF.

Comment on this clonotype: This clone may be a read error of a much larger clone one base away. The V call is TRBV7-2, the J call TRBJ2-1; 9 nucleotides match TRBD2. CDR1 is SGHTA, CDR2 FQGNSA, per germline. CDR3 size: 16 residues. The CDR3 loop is CAGSLERGVRGSEQFF. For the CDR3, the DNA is TGTGCCGGCAGCTTGGAGCGGGGGGTTCGCGGCAGTGAGCAGTTCTTC.

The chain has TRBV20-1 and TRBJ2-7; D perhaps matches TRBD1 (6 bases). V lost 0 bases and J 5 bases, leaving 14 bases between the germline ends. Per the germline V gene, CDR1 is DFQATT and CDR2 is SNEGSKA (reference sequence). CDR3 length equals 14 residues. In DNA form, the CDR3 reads TGCAGTGCTAGAGATCCTGGGGGCGTCGACGAGCAGTACTTC. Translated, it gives CSARDPGGVDEQYF.

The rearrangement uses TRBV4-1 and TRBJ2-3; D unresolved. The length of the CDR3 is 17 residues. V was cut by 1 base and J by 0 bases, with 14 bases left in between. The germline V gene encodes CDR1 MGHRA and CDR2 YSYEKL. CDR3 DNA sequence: TGCGCCAGCAGCCAAGGGTTAACAGCTCTAAGCACAGATACGCAGTATTTT. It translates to CASSQGLTALSTDTQYF.

This CDR3 is CASDSPEQYF. CDR3 in DNA: TGTGCCAGTGACAGTCCCGAGCAGTACTTC. The chain links TRBV19 to TRBJ2-7, with TRBD1 as a possible D gene (5 bases). CDR1 is LNHDA, CDR2 SQIVND, per germline (reference sequence). Trimming pared 8 bases from V and 6 bases from J, leaving 8 bases between. This CDR3 has 10 residues. The variable domain in full, with the rest retrieved from reference TRBV19 and TRBJ2-7, is DGGITQSPKYLFRKEGQNVTLSCEQNLNHDAMYWYRQDPGQGLRLIYYSQIVNDFQKGDIAEGYSVSREKKESFPLTVTSAQKNPTAFYLCASDSPEQYFGPGTRLTVT.

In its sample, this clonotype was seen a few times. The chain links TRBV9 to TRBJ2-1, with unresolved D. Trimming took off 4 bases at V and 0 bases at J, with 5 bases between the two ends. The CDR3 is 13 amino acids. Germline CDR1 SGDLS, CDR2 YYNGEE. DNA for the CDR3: TGTGCCAGCAGCACCAGCTCCTACAATGAGCAGTTCTTC. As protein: CASSTSSYNEQFF.

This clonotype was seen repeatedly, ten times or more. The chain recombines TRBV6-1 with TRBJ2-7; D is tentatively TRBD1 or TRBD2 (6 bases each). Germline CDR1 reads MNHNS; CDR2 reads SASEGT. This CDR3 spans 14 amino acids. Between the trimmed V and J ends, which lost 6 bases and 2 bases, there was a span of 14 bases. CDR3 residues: CASRGGGQTYEQYF. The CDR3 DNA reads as TGTGCCAGCAGGGGAGGAGGACAGACCTACGAGCAGTACTTC.

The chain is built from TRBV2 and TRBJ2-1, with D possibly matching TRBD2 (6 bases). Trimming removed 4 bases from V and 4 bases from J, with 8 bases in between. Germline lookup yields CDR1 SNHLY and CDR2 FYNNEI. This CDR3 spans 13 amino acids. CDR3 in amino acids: CASSVGGYNEQFF. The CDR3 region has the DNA TGTGCCAGCAGTGTGGGGGGATACAATGAGCAGTTCTTC.

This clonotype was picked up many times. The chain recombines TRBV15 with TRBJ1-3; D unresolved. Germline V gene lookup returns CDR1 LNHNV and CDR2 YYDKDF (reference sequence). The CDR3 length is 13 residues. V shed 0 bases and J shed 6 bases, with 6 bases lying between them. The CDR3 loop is CATSRDLTNTIYF. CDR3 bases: TGTGCCACCAGCAGAGATCTCACAAACACCATATATTTT.

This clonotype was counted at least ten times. The CDR3 nucleotides are TGTGCCAGCAGGCCGCCCCGGACAGGGCTTGGCTACACCTTC. Amino acids: CASRPPRTGLGYTF. V and J are TRBV12-3 or TRBV12-4 and TRBJ1-2; 8 nucleotides line up with TRBD1. Losses at the gene ends were 6 bases for V and 7 bases for J; bases not matched to a gene: 10. The CDR3 runs to 14 residues.

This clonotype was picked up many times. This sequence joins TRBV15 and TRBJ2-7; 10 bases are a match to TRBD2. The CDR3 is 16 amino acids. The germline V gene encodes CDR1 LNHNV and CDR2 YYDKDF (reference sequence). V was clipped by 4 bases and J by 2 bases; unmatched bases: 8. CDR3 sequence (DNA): TGTGCCACCAGCACTTCAAGCGGGAGGGCCCCCTACGAGCAGTACTTC. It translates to CATSTSSGRAPYEQYF.

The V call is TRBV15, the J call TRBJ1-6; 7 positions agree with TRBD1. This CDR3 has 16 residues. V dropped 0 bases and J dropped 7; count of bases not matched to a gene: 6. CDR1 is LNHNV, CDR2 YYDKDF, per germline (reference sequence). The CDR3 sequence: CATSREPGQLNSPLHF. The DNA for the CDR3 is TGTGCCACCAGCAGAGAGCCGGGACAGTTGAATTCACCCCTCCACTTT.

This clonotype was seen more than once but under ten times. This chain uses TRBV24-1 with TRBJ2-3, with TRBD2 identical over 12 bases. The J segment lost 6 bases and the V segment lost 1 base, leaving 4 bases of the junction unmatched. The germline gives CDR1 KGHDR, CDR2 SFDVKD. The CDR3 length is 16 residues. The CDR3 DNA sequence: TGTGCCACCAGTGATTTTCTAGCGGGAGGGCCTGATACGCAGTATTTT. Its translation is CATSDFLAGGPDTQYF.

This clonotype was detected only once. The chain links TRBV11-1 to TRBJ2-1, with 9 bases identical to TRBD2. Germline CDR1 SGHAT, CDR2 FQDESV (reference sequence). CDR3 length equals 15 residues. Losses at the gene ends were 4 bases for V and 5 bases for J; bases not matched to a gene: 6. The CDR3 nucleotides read TGTGCCAGCAGCTCCCCGACTAGCGGAGACAATGAGCAGTTCTTC. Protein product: CASSSPTSGDNEQFF.

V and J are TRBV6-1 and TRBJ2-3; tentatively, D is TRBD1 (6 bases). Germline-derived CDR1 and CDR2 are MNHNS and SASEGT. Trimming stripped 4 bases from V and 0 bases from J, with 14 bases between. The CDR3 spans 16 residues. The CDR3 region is CASSGGQIFSTDTQYF. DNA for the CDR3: TGTGCCAGCAGTGGAGGACAGATCTTTAGCACAGATACGCAGTATTTT.

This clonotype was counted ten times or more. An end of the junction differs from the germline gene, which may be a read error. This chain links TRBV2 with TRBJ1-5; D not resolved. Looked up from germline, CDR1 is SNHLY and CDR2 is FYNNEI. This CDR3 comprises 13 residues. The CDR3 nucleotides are TGTGCCAGCAGGGAAGGGATAGGTCAGCCCCAGCATTTT. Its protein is CASREGIGQPQHF.

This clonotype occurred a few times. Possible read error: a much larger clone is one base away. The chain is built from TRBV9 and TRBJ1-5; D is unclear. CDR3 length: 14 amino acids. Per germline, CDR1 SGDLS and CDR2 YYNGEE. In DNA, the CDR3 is TGTGCCTGCAGCGCCCACATGGGCAATCAGCCCCAGCATTTT. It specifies CACSAHMGNQPQHF.

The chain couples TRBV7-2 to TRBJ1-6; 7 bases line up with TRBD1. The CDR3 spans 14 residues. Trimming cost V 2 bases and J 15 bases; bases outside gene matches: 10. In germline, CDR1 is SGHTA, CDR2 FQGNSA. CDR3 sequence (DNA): TGTGCCAGCAGCTTAAAATCCAGGGGGTCTCTCCTCCACTTT. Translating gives CASSLKSRGSLLHF.

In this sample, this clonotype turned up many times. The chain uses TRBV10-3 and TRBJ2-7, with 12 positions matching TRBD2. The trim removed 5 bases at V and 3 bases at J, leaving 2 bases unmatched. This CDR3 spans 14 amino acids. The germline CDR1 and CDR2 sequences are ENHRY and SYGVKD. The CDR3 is CAISPGLAGYEQYF. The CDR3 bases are TGTGCCATCAGTCCGGGACTAGCGGGCTACGAGCAGTACTTC.

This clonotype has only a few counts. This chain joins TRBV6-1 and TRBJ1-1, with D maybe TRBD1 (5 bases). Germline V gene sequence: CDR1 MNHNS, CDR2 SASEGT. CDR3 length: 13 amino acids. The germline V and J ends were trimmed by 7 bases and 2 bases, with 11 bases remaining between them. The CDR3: CASTQGTNTEAFF. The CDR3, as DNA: TGTGCCAGCACCCAGGGTACCAACACTGAAGCTTTCTTT.

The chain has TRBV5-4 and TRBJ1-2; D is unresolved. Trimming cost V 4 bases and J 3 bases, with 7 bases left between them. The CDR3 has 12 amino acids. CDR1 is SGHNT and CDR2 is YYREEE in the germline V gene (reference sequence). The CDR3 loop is CASSDTDYGYTF. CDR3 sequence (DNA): TGTGCCAGCAGCGACACTGACTATGGCTACACCTTC.

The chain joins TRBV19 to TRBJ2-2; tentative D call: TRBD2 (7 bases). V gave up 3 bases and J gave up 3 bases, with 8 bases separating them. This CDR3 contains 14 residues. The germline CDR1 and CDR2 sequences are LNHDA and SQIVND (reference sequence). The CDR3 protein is CASSMGGHTGELFF. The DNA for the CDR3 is TGTGCCAGTAGTATGGGGGGGCACACCGGGGAGCTGTTTTTT.

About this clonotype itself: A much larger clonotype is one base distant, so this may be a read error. CDR3 residues: CSAPGTENTEALF. DNA for the CDR3: TGCAGTGCTCCCGGGACGGAGAACACTGAAGCTCTCTTT. This chain joins TRBV20-1 and TRBJ1-1; D may be TRBD1 (5 bases). CDR3 length: 13 residues. Per germline, CDR1 DFQATT and CDR2 SNEGSKA (reference sequence).

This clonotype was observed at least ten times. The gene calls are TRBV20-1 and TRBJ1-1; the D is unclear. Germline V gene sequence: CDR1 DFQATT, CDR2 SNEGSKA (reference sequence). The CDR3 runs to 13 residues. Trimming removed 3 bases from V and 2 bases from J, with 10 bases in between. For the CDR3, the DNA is TGCAGTGCTAGTGTGGCGCTAAACACTGAAGCTTTCTTT. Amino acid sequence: CSASVALNTEAFF.

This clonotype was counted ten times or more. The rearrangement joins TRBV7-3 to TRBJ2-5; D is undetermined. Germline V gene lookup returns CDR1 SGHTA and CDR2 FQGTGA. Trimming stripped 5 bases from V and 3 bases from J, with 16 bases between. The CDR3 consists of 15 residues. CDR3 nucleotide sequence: TGTGCCAGCAGCCCAGCACTTGGGAAAAAAGAGACCCAGTACTTC. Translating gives CASSPALGKKETQYF.

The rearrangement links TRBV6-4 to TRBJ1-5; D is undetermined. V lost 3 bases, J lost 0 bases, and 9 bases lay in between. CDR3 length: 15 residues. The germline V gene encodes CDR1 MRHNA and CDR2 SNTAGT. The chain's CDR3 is CASSDHGHSNQPQHF. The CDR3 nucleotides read TGTGCCAGCAGTGATCATGGGCATAGCAATCAGCCCCAGCATTTT.

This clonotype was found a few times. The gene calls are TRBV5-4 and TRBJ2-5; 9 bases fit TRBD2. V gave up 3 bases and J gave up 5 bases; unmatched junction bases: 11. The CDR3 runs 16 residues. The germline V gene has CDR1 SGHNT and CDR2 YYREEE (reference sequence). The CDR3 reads CASSSFGGRALETQYF. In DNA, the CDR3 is TGTGCCAGCAGCTCTTTCGGCGGGAGGGCCTTGGAGACCCAGTACTTC.